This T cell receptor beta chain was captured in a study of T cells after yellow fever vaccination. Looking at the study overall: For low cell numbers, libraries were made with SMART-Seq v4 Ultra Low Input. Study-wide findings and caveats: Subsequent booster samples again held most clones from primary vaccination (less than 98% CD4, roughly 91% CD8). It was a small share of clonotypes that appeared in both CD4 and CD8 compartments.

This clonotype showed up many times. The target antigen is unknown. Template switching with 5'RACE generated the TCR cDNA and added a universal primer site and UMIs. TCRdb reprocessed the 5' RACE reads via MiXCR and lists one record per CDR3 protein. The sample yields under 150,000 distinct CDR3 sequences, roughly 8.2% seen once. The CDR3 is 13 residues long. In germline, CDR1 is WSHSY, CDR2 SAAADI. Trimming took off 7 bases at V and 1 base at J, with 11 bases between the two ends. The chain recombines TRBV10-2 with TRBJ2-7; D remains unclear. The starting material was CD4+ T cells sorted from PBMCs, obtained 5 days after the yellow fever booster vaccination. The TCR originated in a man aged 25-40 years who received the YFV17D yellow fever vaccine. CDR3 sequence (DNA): TGCGCCAGCACCCCTGGGGTTTCCTACGAGCAGTACTTC. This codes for CASTPGVSYEQYF.